The 25 T cell receptor beta chains presented below share a single source sample, sequenced in a study of siplizumab effects on memory and regulatory T cells. TCRdb keeps only in-frame clones here, not all; method: immunoSEQ multiplex PCR. Of some 14,000 clones listed, about 43% are singletons. For these receptors, no antigen is known. The mixed lymphocyte reaction cells were grown together in coculture at 37°C for less than 7 days. Sequenced sample: CFSE-low (dividing) CD4+ T cells sorted from an allogeneic mixed lymphocyte reaction. These receptors were taken from a human donor in good health; the cells came from an allogeneic mixed lymphocyte reaction. Some clones in this sample may be carry-over from other donors' samples.

CDR3 DNA: TGTGCCAGCAGCGTAGGACAGGGCGGTTCACCCCTCCACTTT. Residues: CASSVGQGGSPLHF. This chain joins TRBV9 and TRBJ1-6, with TRBD1 matching over 7 bases. V trimming: 0 bases; J trimming: 9 bases; junction bases outside the gene matches: 3. Germline-derived CDR1 and CDR2 are SGDLS and YYNGEE. CDR3 length: 14 residues.

This chain joins TRBV7-3 and TRBJ2-5; maybe TRBD2 (6 bases). V was cut by 2 bases and J by 5 bases, with 12 bases left in between. The length of the CDR3 is 14 residues. The germline V gene encodes CDR1 SGHTA and CDR2 FQGTGA. CDR3 nucleotide sequence: TGTGCCAGCAGCTTATGGTACGGGAGTGAGACCCAGTACTTC. Protein sequence: CASSLWYGSETQYF. The variable domain in full, with the rest retrieved from reference TRBV7-3 and TRBJ2-5, is GAGVSQTPSNKVTEKGKYVELRCDPISGHTALYWYRQSLGQGPEFLIYFQGTGAADDSGLPNDRFFAVRPEGSVSTLKIQRTERGDSAVYLCASSLWYGSETQYFGPGTRLLVL.

The gene calls are TRBV5-5 and TRBJ1-5; 7 nucleotides agree with TRBD1. With 0 bases clipped from V and 2 bases from J, the junction kept 5 bases outside the gene matches. From germline, CDR1 is SGHKS and CDR2 YYEKEE (reference sequence). The CDR3 totals 16 residues. The DNA for the CDR3 is TGTGCCAGCAGCTTGGGAACAGGGGTTGGCAATCAGCCCCAGCATTTT. Encoded protein: CASSLGTGVGNQPQHF.

Only a few counts were recorded for this clone. J is TRBJ2-1 and V is TRBV5-1, with 10 bases lining up with TRBD2. CDR3 length equals 16 residues. Germline V lookup: CDR1 SGHRS, CDR2 YFSETQ. After removal of 2 bases from V and 4 bases from J, the junction contained 6 bases not matched to a gene. CDR3 DNA: TGCGCCAGCAGCTTTGGACTAGCGGAGGGTTACAATGAGCAGTTCTTC. Amino acid sequence: CASSFGLAEGYNEQFF.

This clone was observed many times. The rearrangement uses TRBV18 and TRBJ1-1; D ambiguous. Trimming removed 6 bases from V and 2 bases from J, with 7 bases in between. This CDR3 has 12 amino acids. Germline V gene data show CDR1 as KGHSH and CDR2 as LQKENI. CDR3 bases: TGTGCCAGCTCTCTAGATAACACTGAAGCTTTCTTT. This codes for CASSLDNTEAFF. Based on the CDR3 plus reference TRBV18 and TRBJ1-1, the full variable domain is NAGVMQNPRHLVRRRGQEARLRCSPMKGHSHVYWYRQLPEEGLKFMVYLQKENIIDESGMPKERFSAEFPKEGPSILRIQQVVRGDSAAYFCASSLDNTEAFFGQGTRLTVV.

V and J are TRBV6-6 and TRBJ1-2; D remains unclear. From germline, CDR1 is MNHNY and CDR2 SVGAGI (reference sequence). The CDR3 is 13 residues long. V gave up 6 bases and J gave up 5 bases, with 13 bases separating them. The CDR3 DNA is TGTGCCAGCAGCTCCATGTCTGGTTATGGCTACACCTTC. Protein product: CASSSMSGYGYTF.

The chain combines TRBV19 with TRBJ2-5, with unresolved D. Germline loops: CDR1 LNHDA, CDR2 SQIVND (reference sequence). With 5 bases removed from V and 3 bases from J, the gap between germline ends came to 10 bases. This CDR3 has 13 amino acids. CDR3 sequence: CASSRSEKETQYF. Written as DNA, the CDR3 is TGTGCCAGTAGTCGCTCGGAGAAAGAGACCCAGTACTTC.

The chain links TRBV4-2 to TRBJ1-4; 9 bases fit TRBD1. Germline lookup yields CDR1 LGHNA and CDR2 YNFKEQ. The CDR3 is 15 residues long. V shed 0 bases and J 5 bases; nucleotides not matched to a gene: 1. CDR3 DNA: TGTGCCAGCAGCCAAGACGGACAGGGGAATGAAAAACTGTTTTTT. Residues: CASSQDGQGNEKLFF.

V gene TRBV11-2 combines with J gene TRBJ2-5, with D hard to call. This CDR3 is 12 amino acids long. Germline-derived CDR1 and CDR2 are SGHAT and FQNNGV. The ends were cut back, 5 bases at V and 4 bases at J, with 8 bases in the middle. The CDR3 DNA follows: TGTGCCAGCAGCCACCCCCCAGAGACCCAGTACTTC. It encodes CASSHPPETQYF.

The CDR3 DNA follows: TGTGCCAGCAGACGCCAGATTGCCTCCGAGCAGTACTTC. Protein sequence: CASRRQIASEQYF. The genes are TRBV6-4 and TRBJ2-7; D is unresolved. Trimming left V 6 bases short and J 6 bases short, with 15 bases between. The CDR3 has 13 amino acids. Germline CDR1 reads MRHNA; CDR2 reads SNTAGT.

By share of the sample, this clone is medium-sized. The V call is TRBV7-9, the J call TRBJ1-5; no definite D call. Trimming removed 5 bases from V and 5 bases from J, with 7 bases in between. The germline V gene encodes CDR1 SEHNR and CDR2 FQNEAQ (reference sequence). The CDR3 extends over 12 amino acids. The CDR3 nucleotides are TGTGCCAGCAGCAGCGGCGATCAGCCCCAGCATTTT. Its translation is CASSSGDQPQHF.

Concerning this clone: A read error may account for a junction end that differs from germline. The chain employs TRBV18 and TRBJ2-7, with TRBD2 identical over 9 bases. Germline CDR1 reads KGHSH; CDR2 reads LQKENI. This CDR3 has 15 amino acids. The CDR3 loop reads CASSPDLGDDSGLAF. The CDR3 nucleotides read TGTGCCAGCTCACCCGATTTAGGGGATGACAGCGGACTAGCGTTC.

Judged by abundance, this clone is medium-sized (0.01 to 0.1%). This chain links TRBV2 with TRBJ1-3; D uncertain. The germline V and J ends were trimmed by 2 bases and 0 bases, with 5 bases remaining between them. Germline CDR1 SNHLY, CDR2 FYNNEI. This CDR3 contains 14 residues. The CDR3 nucleotides are TGTGCCAGCAGTGAATGGAGCTCTGGAAACACCATATATTTT. Translation gives CASSEWSSGNTIYF. Complete variable domain (other parts from reference TRBV2 and TRBJ1-3): EPEVTQTPSHQVTQMGQEVILRCVPISNHLYFYWYRQILGQKVEFLVSFYNNEISEKSEIFDDQFSVERPDGSNFTLKIRSTKLEDSAMYFCASSEWSSGNTIYFGEGSWLTVV.

V is TRBV10-1 and J is TRBJ2-2; D not certain. CDR1 and CDR2 (germline): WNHNN, SYGVQD (reference sequence). The CDR3 consists of 14 residues. The ends were cut back, 3 bases at V and 6 bases at J, with 11 bases in the middle. This chain's CDR3 is CASSEVGWAGELFF. In DNA form, the CDR3 reads TGCGCCAGCAGTGAAGTAGGGTGGGCCGGGGAGCTGTTTTTT.

The chain combines TRBV2 with TRBJ2-1; TRBD2 matches 11 bases. The V and J ends lost 5 bases and 3 bases, in that order; junction bases with no gene match: 12. The CDR3 totals 18 residues. From germline, CDR1 is SNHLY and CDR2 FYNNEI. CDR3 in amino acids: CASSLNKGLAALYNEQFF. CDR3 DNA sequence: TGTGCCAGCAGTTTAAATAAGGGACTAGCGGCCCTCTACAATGAGCAGTTCTTC.

The rearrangement joins TRBV9 to TRBJ1-2, with D uncertain. Germline V CDR1 and CDR2: SGDLS, YYNGEE. Trimming shortened V by 3 bases and J by 4 bases, and 13 bases separated the two germline ends. The length of the CDR3 is 14 residues. The CDR3 region has the DNA TGTGCCAGCAGCGCAACGAGGGCCTCCTATGGCTACACCTTC. Protein sequence: CASSATRASYGYTF.

V is TRBV10-3 and J is TRBJ2-7; 9 nucleotides line up with TRBD2. The CDR3 covers 18 residues. Germline CDR1 ENHRY, CDR2 SYGVKD. Unmatched junction bases numbered 19, after V lost 6 bases and J lost 4 bases. CDR3 coding DNA: TGTGCCATCAGCTTGGACAGGTTGACTAGCGGAGAGAGATACGAGCAGTACTTC. It codes for CAISLDRLTSGERYEQYF.

The V gene is TRBV5-4, the J gene TRBJ2-7, with D perhaps matching TRBD1 (5 bases). Trimming took 4 bases from V and 5 from J, leaving 16 bases between them. Germline V gene data show CDR1 as SGHNT and CDR2 as YYREEE (reference sequence). This CDR3 comprises 14 residues. CDR3 amino acids: CASSAPGIKNEQYF. The DNA of the CDR3 is TGTGCCAGCAGCGCCCCAGGGATAAAGAACGAGCAGTACTTC.

The V and J genes are TRBV6-5 and TRBJ1-1; perhaps TRBD1 as D (6 bases). V lost 7 bases and J lost 4, with 16 bases in between. Germline V gene data show CDR1 as MNHEY and CDR2 as SVGAGI. The CDR3 is 14 residues long. The CDR3 region is CASILRTDFTEAFF. The DNA for the CDR3 is TGTGCCAGCATTCTAAGGACAGACTTCACTGAAGCTTTCTTT.

To note about this clone: One junction end does not reproduce the germline sequence, and a read error may be involved. V gene TRBV6-4 combines with J gene TRBJ1-2; D unclear. This CDR3 has 14 amino acids. The germline gives CDR1 MRHNA, CDR2 SNTAGT. The CDR3 loop is CASSYSPAVPAYTF. The CDR3 DNA follows: TGTGCCAGCAGTTACTCCCCGGCGGTCCCTGCCTACACCTTC.

The chain combines TRBV5-1 with TRBJ2-3; 12 positions match TRBD2. V lost 0 bases and J lost 6; bases outside the gene matches: 8. Germline V gene lookup returns CDR1 SGHRS and CDR2 YFSETQ. CDR3 length: 17 amino acids. The chain's CDR3 is CASSLGTSGTRWDTQYF. In DNA form, the CDR3 reads TGCGCCAGCAGCTTGGGGACTAGCGGGACTCGGTGGGATACGCAGTATTTT.

This chain links TRBV9 with TRBJ2-5; D not certain. V lost 0 bases to trimming and J lost 4 bases, with 19 bases between them. The length of the CDR3 is 17 residues. Germline V gene lookup returns CDR1 SGDLS and CDR2 YYNGEE. The DNA for the CDR3 is TGTGCCAGCAGCGTAGCGGACCACGGGTGGACCGTAGAGACCCAGTACTTC. Translation gives CASSVADHGWTVETQYF.

This clone showed up just a few times. This sequence joins TRBV5-1 and TRBJ1-6, with 11 positions matching TRBD1. The V segment lost 7 bases and the J segment 10 bases; nucleotides outside the gene matches: 7. The germline gives CDR1 SGHRS, CDR2 YFSETQ. CDR3 size: 14 residues. As DNA, the CDR3 is TGCGCCAGCGGCGAGGACAGGGGGCGATCACCCCTCCACTTT. This gives the protein CASGEDRGRSPLHF.

This clone was found a few times. The chain carries TRBV19 and TRBJ2-5; TRBD1 matches 9 bases. V lost 5 bases and J lost 14; bases outside the gene matches: 15. Germline V CDR1 and CDR2: LNHDA, SQIVND (reference sequence). The CDR3 length is 14 residues. CDR3 coding DNA: TGTGCCAGTAGTGAAAGTCCCGGGACAGGGTTTTTCTACTTC. It encodes CASSESPGTGFFYF.

The chain uses TRBV27 and TRBJ2-7; 11 bases map to TRBD2. This CDR3 comprises 16 residues. V was pared by 1 base and J by 2 bases, with 4 bases of the junction left unmatched. The germline gives CDR1 MNHEY, CDR2 SMNVEV (reference sequence). CDR3 in amino acids: CASSLYLAGGPYEQYF. The CDR3 DNA reads TGTGCCAGCAGTTTATATCTAGCGGGAGGACCCTACGAGCAGTACTTC.